Described below is a single T cell receptor (beta chain) sequence and its context. The target antigen is unknown. The sample originates from a study of cytomegalovirus exposure and HLA in healthy donors. General study findings and limits: In a later analysis, first-cohort TCR clusters were found to tend to co-occur in the 120 or so validation repertoires.

After removal of 4 bases from V and 12 bases from J, the junction contained 8 bases not matched to a gene. The CDR3 totals 12 residues. Germline V gene lookup returns CDR1 SEHNR and CDR2 FQNEAQ (reference sequence). The donors were part of the validation cohort, which consisted of under 150 subjects and was separate from the first cohort of 666 subjects. Assay used: immunoSEQ multiplex PCR; TCRdb lists only in-frame clones, some missing. The sample consists of around 130,000 clones, around 85% of them appearing once. The TCR comes from a woman aged 30 to 39 in good health and CMV-seronegative. Sequenced: PBMCs. The chain employs TRBV7-9 and TRBJ2-7; 8 bases agree with TRBD1. The CDR3 coding sequence is TGTGCCAGCAGCTCCATGGACAGGGAGTGGTACTTC. This translates into CASSSMDREWYF.